One sample yielded the 15 T cell receptor beta chains listed below, sequenced in a study of CD8+CD57+ T cells in acquired aplastic anemia. According to the study, genomic DNA was the template for TCR beta VDJ and CDR3 profiling. MiXCR was run by TCRdb on the reads, yielding one entry per CDR3 protein. The sample lists 160,000 or so distinct CDR3 sequences; about two thirds were seen once. Before being chosen for sequencing, patients had shown CD8+CD57+ cell expansion by flow cytometry. The sequenced sample consisted of sorted CD4+, CD8+, or CD8+CD57+ T cells (not recorded which) from PBMCs. The receptors originated from a human donor with aplastic anemia.

This sequence joins TRBV2 and TRBJ2-2, with TRBD2 matching 12 bases. J gave up 7 bases and V 2 bases, and 11 bases lay outside the gene matches. This CDR3 has 18 residues. CDR1 is SNHLY and CDR2 is FYNNEI in the germline V gene. The CDR3 spells CASSERASGRARNGELFF. The DNA of the CDR3 is TGTGCCAGCAGTGAAAGGGCTAGCGGGAGGGCCCGTAACGGGGAGCTGTTTTTT.

This chain uses TRBV12-3 or TRBV12-4 with TRBJ1-6; no clear D. Trimming took off 4 bases at V and 9 bases at J, with 7 bases between the two ends. This CDR3 contains 12 residues. In DNA form, the CDR3 reads TGTGCCAGCAGTTCTCCGGTTTCACCCCTCCACTTT. This codes for CASSSPVSPLHF.

This clonotype came up once. The chain recombines TRBV2 with TRBJ2-5, with a weak D call TRBD2 (7 bases). This CDR3 is built from 18 residues. Trimming left V 5 bases short and J 4 bases short, with 26 bases between. CDR1 is SNHLY and CDR2 is FYNNEI in the germline V gene. The chain's CDR3 is CASSHRVRGGSGGETQYF. DNA for the CDR3: TGTGCCAGCAGTCACAGGGTTCGGGGAGGGTCGGGCGGAGAGACCCAGTACTTC.

The CDR3 DNA reads TGTGCCAGCAGCTCCCCGGGGGCCACTGAAGCTTTCTTT. Protein: CASSSPGATEAFF. The chain carries TRBV7-6 and TRBJ1-1; TRBD1 might be the D (6 bases). The germline CDR1 and CDR2 sequences are SGHVS and FNYEAQ. The V and J ends lost 4 bases and 4 bases respectively, with 10 bases between them. This CDR3 comprises 13 residues.

The chain joins TRBV29-1 to TRBJ1-1; D remains ambiguous. The CDR3 runs to 13 residues. V lost 4 bases to trimming and J lost 11 bases, with 20 bases between them. From germline, CDR1 is SQVTM and CDR2 ANQGSEA. The CDR3 sequence is CSVVPQRIPEAFF. The CDR3 coding sequence is TGCAGCGTTGTTCCGCAGAGAATACCGGAGGCTTTCTTT.

The chain joins TRBV5-1 to TRBJ1-2, with 7 bases fitting TRBD1. Germline lookup yields CDR1 SGHRS and CDR2 YFSETQ. The CDR3 runs to 15 residues. The junction had 13 bases not matched to a gene; V was cut back by 3 bases and J by 8 bases. This CDR3 reads CASSSRQGSPEGYTF. Here the CDR3 DNA reads TGCGCCAGCAGCTCGCGACAGGGATCTCCTGAGGGCTACACCTTC. Complete variable domain (other parts from reference TRBV5-1 and TRBJ1-2): KAGVTQTPRYLIKTRGQQVTLSCSPISGHRSVSWYQQTPGQGLQFLFEYFSETQRNKGNFPGRFSGRQFSNSRSEMNVSTLELGDSALYLCASSSRQGSPEGYTFGSGTRLTVV.

With respect to this clonotype: One junction end does not reproduce the germline sequence, and a read error may be involved. The chain uses TRBV10-3 and TRBJ2-1; D is ambiguous. Germline V gene lookup returns CDR1 ENHRY and CDR2 SYGVKD. CDR3 length: 12 residues. The CDR3 spells CAISVALNEQLF. CDR3 nucleotide sequence: TGTGCCATCAGTGTTGCGTTAAATGAGCAGCTCTTC.

The V and J genes are TRBV29-1 and TRBJ1-1, with TRBD1 as a possible D gene (6 bases). The V end was cut by 7 bases, the J end by 0 bases, with 12 bases between. Germline assignment: CDR1 SQVTM and CDR2 ANQGSEA. The CDR3 sequence is 13 residues long. The chain's CDR3 is CSARGGLNTEAFF. DNA for the CDR3: TGCAGCGCGAGGGGGGGCCTGAACACTGAAGCTTTCTTT.

This chain uses TRBV7-3 with TRBJ1-5; D is perhaps TRBD1 (5 bases). Germline lookup yields CDR1 SGHTA and CDR2 FQGTGA. The CDR3 covers 14 residues. Trimming stripped 8 bases from V and 4 bases from J, with 15 bases between. This CDR3 is CASSQVPINQPQHF. In DNA, the CDR3 is TGTGCCAGCTCACAGGTCCCGATAAATCAGCCCCAGCATTTT.

This clonotype was seen more than once but under ten times. J is TRBJ2-1 and V is TRBV7-2; no firm D call. Germline V gene sequence: CDR1 SGHTA, CDR2 FQGNSA. This CDR3 comprises 13 residues. With 2 bases removed from V and 1 base from J, the gap between germline ends came to 3 bases. CDR3 region: CASSLTSYNEQFF. CDR3 DNA sequence: TGTGCCAGCAGCTTAACGTCCTACAATGAGCAGTTCTTC.

This rearrangement joins TRBV11-3 to TRBJ2-5; 8 bases agree with TRBD2. Germline CDR1 reads SGHNT; CDR2 reads YENEEA. Losses at the gene ends were 5 bases for V and 5 bases for J; bases not matched to a gene: 7. The CDR3 runs 14 residues. Written as DNA, the CDR3 is TGTGCCAGCAGCGAGGGACTAGGTAGGGAGACCCAGTACTTC. Encoded protein: CASSEGLGRETQYF.

The chain recombines TRBV19 with TRBJ2-3; D is uncertain. Between the trimmed V and J ends, which lost 9 bases and 4 bases, there was a span of 20 bases. CDR3 length equals 15 residues. The germline V gene encodes CDR1 LNHDA and CDR2 SQIVND (reference sequence). This chain's CDR3 is CASSPQGYTSDTQYF. The CDR3 DNA is TGTGCCAGCAGCCCTCAAGGATACACTTCAGATACGCAGTATTTT.

This clonotype was counted a few times. This chain links TRBV20-1 with TRBJ2-7, with 8 bases aligning to TRBD1. Trimming took 6 bases from V and 6 from J; bases not matched to a gene: 7. The CDR3 is 12 residues long. Germline V CDR1 and CDR2: DFQATT, SNEGSKA (reference sequence). The CDR3 DNA sequence: TGCAGTGCCACGGACAGGGACGCCGAGCAGTACTTC. Translated: CSATDRDAEQYF.

The chain uses TRBV7-3 and TRBJ2-7; 8 nucleotides match TRBD1. The CDR3 is 15 amino acids. V shed 2 bases and J 2 bases; nucleotides not matched to a gene: 5. Germline V gene lookup returns CDR1 SGHTA and CDR2 FQGTGA. The CDR3 nucleotides are TGTGCCAGCAGCTTACAGGACAGGGTAGCCTACGAGCAGTACTTC. Encoded protein: CASSLQDRVAYEQYF.

V and J are TRBV7-9 and TRBJ1-1; 7 bases line up with TRBD1. The CDR3 contains 14 residues. The J segment lost 2 bases and the V segment lost 6 bases, leaving 6 bases of the junction unmatched. Germline V lookup: CDR1 SEHNR, CDR2 FQNEAQ (reference sequence). The CDR3 sequence is CASSDRTGNTEAFF. CDR3 nucleotide sequence: TGTGCCAGCAGTGACCGGACAGGTAACACTGAAGCTTTCTTT.